Following are 32 T cell receptor beta chains from one sample sequenced in a study of shared clonotypes between healthy human individuals. TCRdb keeps only in-frame clones here, not all; method: immunoSEQ multiplex PCR. The repertoire holds about 1.1 million clones, with roughly 80% as singletons. Sequenced input: memory CD4+ T cells from PBMCs. Subset noted: CD45RA-negative fraction. These receptors all stem from a young man in good health. Some clones in this sample may be carry-over from other donors' samples.

V and J are TRBV7-3 and TRBJ2-3; D is possibly TRBD2 (5 bases). The V gene's germline CDR1 is SGHTA and CDR2 FQGTGA. The CDR3 contains 16 residues. Between the trimmed V and J ends, which lost 5 bases and 4 bases, there was a span of 19 bases. Here the CDR3 reads CASSLGGSASADTQYF. The DNA for the CDR3 is TGTGCCAGCAGCCTCGGAGGATCCGCGTCGGCAGATACGCAGTATTTT.

This clone turned up a few times. The chain links TRBV9 to TRBJ2-3; 8 nucleotides align to TRBD2. Trimming removed 4 bases from V and 5 bases from J; junction bases left unmatched: 9. CDR1 SGDLS and CDR2 YYNGEE come from the germline V gene. The CDR3 has 15 amino acids. The CDR3 region has the DNA TGTGCCAGCAGCATAACTAGCGGTTCGGGAGATACGCAGTATTTT. It translates to CASSITSGSGDTQYF.

This clone turned up a few times. The V gene is TRBV11-2, the J gene TRBJ2-1; 8 bases agree with TRBD2. V was pared by 5 bases and J by 7 bases, with 10 bases of the junction left unmatched. The CDR3 sequence is 15 residues long. Germline CDR1 reads SGHAT; CDR2 reads FQNNGV. Written as DNA, the CDR3 is TGTGCCAGCAGCCCCGTAGCGGGACAATCAAATGAGCAGTTCTTC. It yields the protein CASSPVAGQSNEQFF.

The chain is built from TRBV5-6 and TRBJ1-3; D uncertain. Germline V gives CDR1 SGHDT, CDR2 YYEEEE. V lost 2 bases and J 0 bases, leaving 12 bases between the germline ends. The CDR3 is made up of 16 amino acids. The CDR3 bases are TGTGCCAGCAGCTTAACCGGGTCCAGCTCTGGAAACACCATATATTTT. It codes for CASSLTGSSSGNTIYF.

The genes are TRBV15 and TRBJ2-4, with 8 nucleotides matching TRBD1. There are 15 residues in the CDR3. With 0 bases clipped from V and 13 bases from J, the junction kept 11 bases outside the gene matches. CDR1 and CDR2 (germline): LNHNV, YYDKDF (reference sequence). The CDR3: CATSRDKDRVSIQYF. CDR3 nucleotide sequence: TGTGCCACCAGCAGAGATAAGGACAGGGTATCTATCCAGTACTTC.

The gene calls are TRBV5-1 and TRBJ2-3, with D hard to call. Germline loops: CDR1 SGHRS, CDR2 YFSETQ. Between the trimmed V and J ends, which lost 4 bases and 4 bases, there was a span of 10 bases. This CDR3 is 13 amino acids long. The CDR3 region has the DNA TGCGCCAGCAGCAGTTCATGGCCAGATACGCAGTATTTT. Protein: CASSSSWPDTQYF.

Only a few counts were recorded for this clone. CDR3 bases: TGTGCCACCTCCAGACAGGCTAGTCAGCCCCAGCATTTT. Translation gives CATSRQASQPQHF. The V call is TRBV15, the J call TRBJ1-5, with D possibly being TRBD1 (6 bases). Deletions cut 8 bases from V and 6 bases from J, with 14 bases between. The CDR3 loop spans 13 amino acids. Germline V lookup: CDR1 LNHNV, CDR2 YYDKDF (reference sequence).

The chain couples TRBV4-2 to TRBJ1-4; D unresolved. V was cut by 4 bases and J by 6 bases, with 15 bases left in between. The CDR3 is made up of 15 amino acids. The germline V gene encodes CDR1 LGHNA and CDR2 YNFKEQ. CDR3 nucleotide sequence: TGTGCCAGCAGCCTCACAACGACGGCGCATGAAAAACTGTTTTTT. This gives the protein CASSLTTTAHEKLFF.

V gene TRBV19 combines with J gene TRBJ1-2, with a possible D match to TRBD1 (5 bases). CDR1 is LNHDA, CDR2 SQIVND, per germline (reference sequence). V was pared by 3 bases and J by 4 bases, with 9 bases between. This CDR3 spans 13 amino acids. The CDR3 bases are TGTGCCAGTAGTATCAACAGGTTCTATGGCTACACCTTC. Encoded protein: CASSINRFYGYTF.

This chain uses TRBV4-1 with TRBJ2-1; D remains unclear. From germline, CDR1 is MGHRA and CDR2 YSYEKL. This CDR3 contains 13 residues. V was cut by 3 bases and J by 6 bases, with 9 bases left in between. CDR3 nucleotide sequence: TGCGCCAGCAGCCAGCCGTTGGGCAATGAGCAGTTCTTC. This sequence encodes CASSQPLGNEQFF.

The chain uses TRBV19 and TRBJ2-3; 10 bases fit TRBD2. Germline V gene lookup returns CDR1 LNHDA and CDR2 SQIVND (reference sequence). The trim removed 7 bases at V and 5 bases at J, leaving 9 bases unmatched. This CDR3 is built from 15 residues. The CDR3 nucleotides are TGTGCCAGTACCCTTAGCGGGAGGTGGGGAGATACGCAGTATTTT. Its protein product is CASTLSGRWGDTQYF. Filled out from reference TRBV19 and TRBJ2-3, the complete variable domain reads DGGITQSPKYLFRKEGQNVTLSCEQNLNHDAMYWYRQDPGQGLRLIYYSQIVNDFQKGDIAEGYSVSREKKESFPLTVTSAQKNPTAFYLCASTLSGRWGDTQYFGPGTRLTVL.

This chain connects TRBV7-3 to TRBJ2-3; 10 bases map to TRBD1. V lost 6 bases, J lost 5 bases, and 2 bases stayed unmatched. This CDR3 spans 13 amino acids. The germline V gene has CDR1 SGHTA and CDR2 FQGTGA. This chain's CDR3 is CASRTGGQDTQYF. CDR3 in DNA: TGTGCCAGCAGGACAGGGGGCCAAGATACGCAGTATTTT.

This clone was recorded only once. The rearrangement links TRBV14 to TRBJ2-1; D ambiguous. This CDR3 region has 13 residues. Trimming left V 0 bases short and J 6 bases short, with 6 bases between. Germline V gene sequence: CDR1 SGHDN, CDR2 FVKESK. The DNA of the CDR3 is TGTGCCAGCAGCCAAGAGCCAGGCAATGAGCAGTTCTTC. Protein sequence: CASSQEPGNEQFF. The complete variable domain, with remaining parts taken from reference TRBV14 and TRBJ2-1, reads EAGVTQFPSHSVIEKGQTVTLRCDPISGHDNLYWYRRVMGKEIKFLLHFVKESKQDESGMPNNRFLAERTGGTYSTLKVQPAELEDSGVYFCASSQEPGNEQFFGPGTRLTVL.

A word on this clone: The junction shows a germline mismatch at one end, possibly a read error. The same CDR3 also results from other DNA sequences found in this sample. This chain links TRBV19 with TRBJ2-5, with D uncertain. In germline, CDR1 is LNHDA, CDR2 SQIVND (reference sequence). The CDR3 covers 11 residues. CDR3 nucleotide sequence: TGTGCCAGTAGAATAGGGGAGACCCAGTACTTC. It translates to CASRIGETQYF.

The chain joins TRBV5-4 to TRBJ2-7; 8 nucleotides line up with TRBD2. The germline V gene encodes CDR1 SGHNT and CDR2 YYREEE (reference sequence). CDR3 length equals 14 residues. With 2 bases clipped from V and 2 bases from J, the junction kept 3 bases outside the gene matches. The CDR3 region has the DNA TGTGCCAGCAGCTTAGGAGCGGGGGCCTACGAGCAGTACTTC. As protein: CASSLGAGAYEQYF.

J is TRBJ2-7 and V is TRBV4-2; a weak D match, TRBD2 (6 bases). CDR1 LGHNA and CDR2 YNFKEQ come from the germline V gene. Trimming pared 4 bases from V and 4 bases from J, leaving 17 bases between. The CDR3 length is 15 residues. Here the CDR3 reads CASSPSASVLYEQYF. As DNA, the CDR3 is TGTGCCAGCAGCCCATCGGCTAGCGTTCTGTACGAGCAGTACTTC.

A word on this clone: With a far larger clone one base away, a read error is the likely cause. The chain is built from TRBV13 and TRBJ2-7; D could derive from TRBD1 or TRBD2 (5 bases each). Deletions cut 5 bases from V and 6 bases from J, with 11 bases between. The CDR3 has 12 residues. CDR1 and CDR2 from the germline V gene are PRHDT and FYEKMQ (reference sequence). The CDR3 bases are TGTGCCAGCAGCATAGACAGCGGCGAGCAGTACTTC. Its protein is CASSIDSGEQYF.

The J gene is TRBJ2-4, the V gene TRBV28, with 7 bases matching TRBD1. Looked up from germline, CDR1 is MDHEN and CDR2 is SYDVKM. The CDR3 extends over 12 amino acids. J lost 13 bases, V lost 7 bases, and 10 bases had no gene match. The CDR3 reads CASNTEPGQQYF. CDR3 DNA: TGTGCCAGCAACACCGAACCGGGACAGCAGTACTTC.

This sequence joins TRBV15 and TRBJ2-7, with 8 bases identical to TRBD1. Germline CDR1 reads LNHNV; CDR2 reads YYDKDF (reference sequence). The junction had 9 bases not matched to a gene; V was cut back by 0 bases and J by 2 bases. There are 17 residues in the CDR3. The CDR3 sequence is CATSRDSLGQATYEQYF. Written as DNA, the CDR3 is TGTGCCACCAGCAGAGATAGTCTGGGACAGGCTACCTACGAGCAGTACTTC.

The chain carries TRBV18 and TRBJ1-2, with D perhaps matching TRBD1 (6 bases). Germline V CDR1 and CDR2: KGHSH, LQKENI. V was clipped by 0 bases and J by 5 bases, with 10 bases between them. CDR3 size: 14 residues. CDR3 in amino acids: CASSPPGQLYGYTF. CDR3 nucleotide sequence: TGTGCCAGCTCACCACCAGGACAGCTGTATGGCTACACCTTC. Full variable domain (rest looked up from reference TRBV18 and TRBJ1-2): NAGVMQNPRHLVRRRGQEARLRCSPMKGHSHVYWYRQLPEEGLKFMVYLQKENIIDESGMPKERFSAEFPKEGPSILRIQQVVRGDSAAYFCASSPPGQLYGYTFGSGTRLTVV.

This clone has only a few counts. Other DNA sequences within the sample encode an identical CDR3. The chain is built from TRBV5-1 and TRBJ2-7; no clear D gene. Per germline, CDR1 SGHRS and CDR2 YFSETQ. Trimming left V 0 bases short and J 7 bases short, with 5 bases between. The CDR3 sequence is 11 residues long. The CDR3 nucleotides read TGCGCCAGCAGCTTGGGACGGGAGCAGTACTTC. Its translation: CASSLGREQYF.

The chain combines TRBV28 with TRBJ1-1; D is perhaps TRBD1 (5 bases). CDR1 is MDHEN, CDR2 SYDVKM, per germline. V was shortened by 2 bases and J by 4 bases, with 8 bases between the two germline ends. This CDR3 contains 13 residues. CDR3 nucleotides: TGTGCCAGCAGTTTAGGGGGAGGCACTGAAGCTTTCTTT. It yields the protein CASSLGGGTEAFF. The full variable domain, with the rest looked up from reference TRBV28 and TRBJ1-1, is DVKVTQSSRYLVKRTGEKVFLECVQDMDHENMFWYRQDPGLGLRLIYFSYDVKMKEKGDIPEGYSVSREKKERFSLILESASTNQTSMYLCASSLGGGTEAFFGQGTRLTVV.

The CDR3 protein is CASSGYPDRTYGYTF. The CDR3, as DNA: TGTGCCAGCAGTGGGTATCCCGACAGGACCTATGGCTACACCTTC. V is TRBV25-1 and J is TRBJ1-2, with D possibly matching TRBD1 (6 bases). Per the germline V gene, CDR1 is MGHDK and CDR2 is SYGVNS. Trimming pared 4 bases from V and 4 bases from J, leaving 16 bases between. The length of the CDR3 is 15 residues.

The V and J genes are TRBV19 and TRBJ1-5, with unresolved D. V lost 6 bases and J lost 0, with 12 bases in between. CDR3 length: 15 amino acids. In germline, CDR1 is LNHDA, CDR2 SQIVND (reference sequence). Written as DNA, the CDR3 is TGTGCCAGTAGGGTCAGGAATTATAGCAATCAGCCCCAGCATTTT. This sequence encodes CASRVRNYSNQPQHF.

Here the CDR3 reads CASSQPGQPNQPQHF. The CDR3 DNA reads TGTGCCAGCAGCCAGCCGGGACAGCCGAATCAGCCCCAGCATTTT. The chain recombines TRBV4-2 with TRBJ1-5, with 7 nucleotides matching TRBD1. The CDR3 covers 15 residues. The germline CDR1 and CDR2 sequences are LGHNA and YNFKEQ. V was pared by 3 bases and J by 4 bases, with 6 bases of the junction left unmatched.

The J gene is TRBJ2-5, the V gene TRBV7-2; 11 nucleotides align to TRBD1. Germline V gene lookup returns CDR1 SGHTA and CDR2 FQGNSA. V lost 6 bases, J lost 7 bases, and 7 bases stayed unmatched. The CDR3 has 14 residues. The CDR3 spells CASRSGQGALTQYF. The CDR3 nucleotides read TGTGCCAGCAGGAGCGGACAGGGGGCATTGACCCAGTACTTC.

The CDR3 here is CSSLSGYRNEQFF. The CDR3 bases are TGCAGCTCCCTAAGCGGTTACCGCAATGAGCAGTTCTTC. J is TRBJ2-1 and V is TRBV29-1; the D gene is possibly TRBD2 (5 bases). Trimming cost V 8 bases and J 6 bases, with 17 bases left between them. This CDR3 has 13 amino acids. From germline, CDR1 is SQVTM and CDR2 ANQGSEA.

The chain recombines TRBV5-1 with TRBJ2-2, with TRBD2 matching over 8 bases. J was trimmed by 6 bases and V by 0 bases; bases with no gene match: 4. Germline V CDR1 and CDR2: SGHRS, YFSETQ. This CDR3 comprises 15 residues. CDR3 loop: CASSLVTGGPGELFF. As DNA, the CDR3 is TGCGCCAGCAGCTTGGTGACGGGAGGGCCCGGGGAGCTGTTTTTT.

This clone was observed at least ten times. The chain couples TRBV9 to TRBJ2-4, with 9 bases aligning to TRBD2. The CDR3 consists of 21 residues. V shed 0 bases and J 3 bases; nucleotides not matched to a gene: 19. In germline, CDR1 is SGDLS, CDR2 YYNGEE. The CDR3, as DNA: TGTGCCAGCAGCGTAGCTGGGGGTAGCGGGAGAAGTTCTCCGGGCAAAAACATTCAGTACTTC. This translates into CASSVAGGSGRSSPGKNIQYF. The full variable domain, rest sourced from reference TRBV9 and TRBJ2-4, is DSGVTQTPKHLITATGQRVTLRCSPRSGDLSVYWYQQSLDQGLQFLIQYYNGEERAKGNILERFSAQQFPDLHSELNLSSLELGDSALYFCASSVAGGSGRSSPGKNIQYFGAGTRLSVL.

The rearrangement joins TRBV30 to TRBJ2-7, with 9 bases that match TRBD2. The CDR3 loop spans 14 amino acids. Looked up from germline, CDR1 is GTSNPN and CDR2 is SVGIG (reference sequence). Unmatched junction bases numbered 9, after V lost 2 bases and J lost 7 bases. In DNA, the CDR3 is TGTGCCTGGAGTATGGGTAGCGGGAGCCATGAGCAGTACTTC. Encoded protein: CAWSMGSGSHEQYF.

The rearrangement joins TRBV27 to TRBJ2-3; no clear D gene. CDR3 size: 13 residues. V dropped 6 bases and J dropped 2 bases, with 9 bases sitting between them. The germline V gene encodes CDR1 MNHEY and CDR2 SMNVEV (reference sequence). For the CDR3, the DNA is TGTGCCAGCAGGGACGGAAACACAGATACGCAGTATTTT. Protein sequence: CASRDGNTDTQYF.

The chain recombines TRBV5-1 with TRBJ1-4, with D perhaps matching TRBD1 (5 bases). CDR1 is SGHRS and CDR2 is YFSETQ in the germline V gene. The V and J ends lost 4 bases and 0 bases respectively, with 10 bases between them. This CDR3 region has 15 residues. CDR3 sequence reads: CASSPGTSTNEKLFF. DNA of the CDR3: TGCGCCAGCAGCCCTGGGACCTCAACTAATGAAAAACTGTTTTTT. Full variable domain (remainder filled in from reference TRBV5-1 and TRBJ1-4): KAGVTQTPRYLIKTRGQQVTLSCSPISGHRSVSWYQQTPGQGLQFLFEYFSETQRNKGNFPGRFSGRQFSNSRSEMNVSTLELGDSALYLCASSPGTSTNEKLFFGSGTQLSVL.